This entry describes one TCR beta chain. CDR1 is DFQATT and CDR2 is SNEGSKA in the germline V gene (reference sequence). Losses at the gene ends were 3 bases for V and 6 bases for J; bases not matched to a gene: 9. This CDR3 comprises 15 residues. The sample is drawn from a study of CD8+CD57+ T cells in acquired aplastic anemia. According to the study, genomic DNA was the template for TCR beta VDJ and CDR3 profiling. TCRdb ran MiXCR on the reads and lists one entry per CDR3 protein. This sample carries approximately 200,000 distinct CDR3 sequences, over 55% of them seen once, and the ten largest clones take about 29%.

The rearrangement uses TRBV20-1 and TRBJ2-2; 8 bases match TRBD1. This receptor was identified in a human donor in good health. The source material was sorted CD4+, CD8+, or CD8+CD57+ T cells (not recorded which) from PBMCs. CDR3 nucleotide sequence: TGCAGTGCTAGTAGTGCCGACAGGGGCTCCGGGGAGCTGTTTTTT. The encoded protein is CSASSADRGSGELFF.